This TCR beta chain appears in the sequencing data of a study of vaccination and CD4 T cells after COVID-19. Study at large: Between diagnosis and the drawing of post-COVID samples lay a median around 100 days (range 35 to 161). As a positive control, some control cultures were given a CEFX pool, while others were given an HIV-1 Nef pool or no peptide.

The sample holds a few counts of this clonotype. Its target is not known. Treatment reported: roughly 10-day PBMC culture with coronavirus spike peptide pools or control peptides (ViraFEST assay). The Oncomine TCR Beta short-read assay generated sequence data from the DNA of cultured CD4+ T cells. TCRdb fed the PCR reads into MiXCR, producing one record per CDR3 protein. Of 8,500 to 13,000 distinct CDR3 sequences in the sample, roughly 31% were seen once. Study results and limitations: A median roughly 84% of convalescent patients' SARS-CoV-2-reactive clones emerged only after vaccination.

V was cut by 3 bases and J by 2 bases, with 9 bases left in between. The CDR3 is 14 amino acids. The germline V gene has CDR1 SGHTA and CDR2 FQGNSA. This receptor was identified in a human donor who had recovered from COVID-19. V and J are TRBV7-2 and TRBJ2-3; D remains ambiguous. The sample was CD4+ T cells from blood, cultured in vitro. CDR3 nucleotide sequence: TGTGCCAGCAGCTTTTCCGGCCTCACAGATACGCAGTATTTT. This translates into CASSFSGLTDTQYF.